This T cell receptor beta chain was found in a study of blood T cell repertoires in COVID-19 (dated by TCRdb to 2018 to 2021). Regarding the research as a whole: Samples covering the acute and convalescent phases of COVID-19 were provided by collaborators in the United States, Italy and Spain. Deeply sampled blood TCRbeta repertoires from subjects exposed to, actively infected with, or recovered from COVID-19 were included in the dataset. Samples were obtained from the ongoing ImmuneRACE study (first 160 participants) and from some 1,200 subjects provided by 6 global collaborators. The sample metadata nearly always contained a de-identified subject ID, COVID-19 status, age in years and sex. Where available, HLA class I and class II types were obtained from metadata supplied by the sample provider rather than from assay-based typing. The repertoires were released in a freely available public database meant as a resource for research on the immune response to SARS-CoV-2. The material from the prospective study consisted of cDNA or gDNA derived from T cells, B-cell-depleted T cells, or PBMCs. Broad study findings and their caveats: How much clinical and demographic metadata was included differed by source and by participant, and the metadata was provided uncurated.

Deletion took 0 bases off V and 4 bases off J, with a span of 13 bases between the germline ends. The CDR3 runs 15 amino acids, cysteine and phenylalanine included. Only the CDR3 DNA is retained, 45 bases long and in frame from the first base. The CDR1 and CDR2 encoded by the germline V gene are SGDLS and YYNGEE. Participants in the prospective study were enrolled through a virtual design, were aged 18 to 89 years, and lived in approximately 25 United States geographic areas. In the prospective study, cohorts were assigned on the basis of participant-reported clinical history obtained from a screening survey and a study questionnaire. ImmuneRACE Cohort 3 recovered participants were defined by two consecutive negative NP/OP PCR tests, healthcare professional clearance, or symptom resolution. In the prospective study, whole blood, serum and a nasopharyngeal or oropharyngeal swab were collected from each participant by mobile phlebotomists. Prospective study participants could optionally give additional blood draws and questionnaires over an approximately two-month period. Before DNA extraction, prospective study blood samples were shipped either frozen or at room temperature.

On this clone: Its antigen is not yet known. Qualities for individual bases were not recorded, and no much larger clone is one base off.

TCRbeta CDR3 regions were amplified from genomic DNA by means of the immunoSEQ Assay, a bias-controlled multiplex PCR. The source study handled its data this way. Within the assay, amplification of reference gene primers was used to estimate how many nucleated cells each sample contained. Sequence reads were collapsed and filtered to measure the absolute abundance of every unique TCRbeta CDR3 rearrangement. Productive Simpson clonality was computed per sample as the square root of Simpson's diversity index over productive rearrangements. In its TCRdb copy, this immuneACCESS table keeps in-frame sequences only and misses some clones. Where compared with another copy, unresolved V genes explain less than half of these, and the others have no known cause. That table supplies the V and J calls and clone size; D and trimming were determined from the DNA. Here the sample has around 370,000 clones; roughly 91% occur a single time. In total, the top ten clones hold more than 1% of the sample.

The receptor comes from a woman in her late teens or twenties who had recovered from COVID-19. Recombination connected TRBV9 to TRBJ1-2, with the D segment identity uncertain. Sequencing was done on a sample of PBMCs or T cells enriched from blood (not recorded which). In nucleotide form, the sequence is TGTGCCAGCAGCGTAGAGGAGGGCCGGAGCTATGGCTACACCTTC. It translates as CASSVEEGRSYGYTF.